The rows below give T cell receptor beta chains drawn from one sample of a study of graft-versus-host responses after intestinal transplantation. No antigen has been identified for these receptors. TCRdb's table, derived via immunoSEQ multiplex PCR, lists solely in-frame clones and lacks some. The profile covers some 35,000 clones, with approximately 93% appearing a single time and roughly 0.22% taken by the ten largest. The sample in question was unstimulated CD4+ T cells sorted from spleen or lymph node cells, obtained before transplant. The receptor source for this set is a human donor who was the organ donor for an intestinal transplant. Each CDR3 is given with its conserved first and last residue. The order of the fields is V gene, J gene, CDR3 protein.

v_gene: TRBV9; j_gene: TRBJ2-5; CDR3aa: CASSALDRGRQETQYF
v_gene: TRBV5-4; j_gene: TRBJ2-5; CDR3aa: CASSNGLAGQTQYF
v_gene: TRBV6-6; j_gene: TRBJ2-5; CDR3aa: CASSLRGILETQYF
v_gene: TRBV4-3; j_gene: TRBJ1-2; CDR3aa: CASSPRSGNYGYTF
v_gene: TRBV10-3; j_gene: TRBJ2-7; CDR3aa: CAISDPSGGTYEQYF
v_gene: TRBV6-1; j_gene: TRBJ1-1; CDR3aa: CASTDLIGAEAFF
v_gene: TRBV4-1; j_gene: TRBJ1-1; CDR3aa: CASSQDGSGGSTEAFF
v_gene: TRBV6-1; j_gene: TRBJ2-1; CDR3aa: CASSETQQFF
v_gene: TRBV5-4; j_gene: TRBJ2-1; CDR3aa: CASELGGSGGRYNEQFF
v_gene: TRBV11-3; j_gene: TRBJ1-1; CDR3aa: CASSLDRGNTEAFF
v_gene: TRBV2; j_gene: TRBJ1-5; CDR3aa: CASSEEGGSGQPQHF
v_gene: TRBV2; j_gene: TRBJ1-6; CDR3aa: CASSEDLGTFNSPLHF
v_gene: TRBV4-1; j_gene: TRBJ2-2; CDR3aa: CASSQAGANTGELFF
v_gene: TRBV5-4; j_gene: TRBJ2-3; CDR3aa: CASSLANLLAGDPTDTQYF
v_gene: TRBV21-1; j_gene: TRBJ1-4; CDR3aa: CASSKREKPGQGIKLGNEKLFF
v_gene: TRBV9; j_gene: TRBJ2-3; CDR3aa: CASSVGGSGGSDTQYF
v_gene: TRBV28; j_gene: TRBJ1-1; CDR3aa: CASSFAGRDLIEAFF
v_gene: TRBV4-3; j_gene: TRBJ2-7; CDR3aa: CASSLWTSHSYEQYF
v_gene: TRBV6-4; j_gene: TRBJ2-2; CDR3aa: CASRTPWLFPNTGELFF
v_gene: TRBV30; j_gene: TRBJ1-5; CDR3aa: CAWSDRGNQPQHF
v_gene: TRBV5-8; j_gene: TRBJ1-4; CDR3aa: CASSPGQPPIGKLFF
v_gene: TRBV4-1; j_gene: TRBJ2-5; CDR3aa: CASSQGDRGETQYF
v_gene: TRBV7-2; j_gene: TRBJ2-7; CDR3aa: CASSISGGDHYEQYF
v_gene: TRBV4-1; j_gene: TRBJ2-1; CDR3aa: CASSHYNEQFF
v_gene: TRBV10-3; j_gene: TRBJ2-2; CDR3aa: CAIRDREPAGELFF
v_gene: TRBV7-2; j_gene: TRBJ1-6; CDR3aa: CASSPSGTGGITYNSPLHF
v_gene: TRBV19; j_gene: TRBJ1-5; CDR3aa: CASSMGRVRARASNQPQHF
v_gene: TRBV28; j_gene: TRBJ1-3; CDR3aa: CASSPTGLARNTIYF
v_gene: TRBV10-1; j_gene: TRBJ2-3; CDR3aa: CASSRQGEDTQYF
v_gene: TRBV6-6; j_gene: TRBJ2-1; CDR3aa: CASSYGDRVTYNEQFF
v_gene: TRBV19; j_gene: TRBJ2-7; CDR3aa: CASSDGGSISYEQYF
v_gene: TRBV9; j_gene: TRBJ1-2; CDR3aa: CASSVGGSGNYGYTF
v_gene: TRBV19; j_gene: TRBJ2-5; CDR3aa: CASSRGGPETQYF
v_gene: TRBV5-5; j_gene: TRBJ1-3; CDR3aa: CASSLGQGPLITIYF
v_gene: TRBV30; j_gene: TRBJ2-3; CDR3aa: CAWSGLAGGRTDTQYF
v_gene: TRBV6-5; j_gene: TRBJ1-2; CDR3aa: CASSERRWDYGYTF
v_gene: TRBV19; j_gene: TRBJ2-2; CDR3aa: CASSIEGRWGTNTGELFF
v_gene: TRBV4-3; j_gene: TRBJ1-2; CDR3aa: CASSLGHTTNYGYTF
v_gene: TRBV7-2; j_gene: TRBJ2-5; CDR3aa: CASSRGRGETQYF
v_gene: TRBV5-4; j_gene: TRBJ1-1; CDR3aa: CASSRLGGLNTEAFF
v_gene: TRBV6-1; j_gene: TRBJ2-7; CDR3aa: CASTKSGQGYEQYF
v_gene: TRBV5-1; j_gene: TRBJ2-7; CDR3aa: CASSQSSYEQYF
v_gene: TRBV9; j_gene: TRBJ1-1; CDR3aa: CASSRRQGAEAFF
v_gene: TRBV7-9; j_gene: TRBJ2-3; CDR3aa: CASSSETSTDTQYF
v_gene: TRBV19; j_gene: TRBJ1-2; CDR3aa: CASSIRAWEGLYGYTF
v_gene: TRBV5-1; j_gene: TRBJ1-6; CDR3aa: CASSLVPRGGGYNSPLHF
v_gene: TRBV21-1; j_gene: TRBJ2-7; CDR3aa: CASTSGTGTSYEQYF
v_gene: TRBV19; j_gene: TRBJ1-3; CDR3aa: CASSSGNTIYF
v_gene: TRBV6-6; j_gene: TRBJ1-3; CDR3aa: CASSYGSSGNTIYF
v_gene: TRBV7-9; j_gene: TRBJ2-1; CDR3aa: CASSRTGGFYNEQFF
v_gene: TRBV2; j_gene: TRBJ2-5; CDR3aa: CAIKQGTQETQYF
v_gene: TRBV4-3; j_gene: TRBJ1-6; CDR3aa: CASSQDRVHSPLHF
v_gene: TRBV27; j_gene: TRBJ1-1; CDR3aa: CASSLLGGGNTEAFF
v_gene: TRBV7-2; j_gene: TRBJ1-5; CDR3aa: CASSLGTIGFSNQPQHF
v_gene: TRBV4-1; j_gene: TRBJ2-3; CDR3aa: CASSQDVGGGADTQYF
v_gene: TRBV6-7; j_gene: TRBJ2-5; CDR3aa: CASSYRGFEETQYF
v_gene: TRBV28; j_gene: TRBJ1-6; CDR3aa: CASSLTVNSPLHF
v_gene: TRBV27; j_gene: TRBJ1-1; CDR3aa: CASSLLVGQGEAFF
v_gene: TRBV9; j_gene: TRBJ2-2; CDR3aa: CASSVGRGTYTGELFF